One sample yielded the 9 T cell receptor beta chains listed below, sequenced in a study of blood T cells in healthy people across ages. The second PCR ran about 6 to 12 cycles with a sample-barcoded 5' primer and J-beta primers. MiXCR, applied by TCRdb to the 5' RACE reads, yields one record per CDR3 protein. The repertoire includes about 730,000 distinct CDR3 sequences, roughly 44% of them detected once, and around a fifth sits in the top ten. The sequenced sample consisted of blood. These receptors were obtained from an older woman in good health.

This clonotype was seen a handful of times. The rearrangement joins TRBV3-1 to TRBJ2-5; D may be TRBD2 (7 bases). There are 15 residues in the CDR3. Trimming stripped 5 bases from V and 5 bases from J, with 18 bases between. CDR1 LGHDT and CDR2 YNNKEL come from the germline V gene (reference sequence). Here the CDR3 DNA reads TGTGCCAGCAGCGTCTCGGCGGGGGCTGGGGAGACCCAGTACTTC. Its translation: CASSVSAGAGETQYF.

This chain joins TRBV7-8 and TRBJ1-2; D remains ambiguous. The CDR3 is 16 amino acids. Germline V CDR1 and CDR2: SGHVS, FQNEAQ. Trimming removed 0 bases at V and 4 bases at J, with 15 bases between. The CDR3 nucleotides are TGTGCCAGCAGCTTAGCAGGGCAGGAACCCGTCTATGGCTACACCTTC. Translated, it gives CASSLAGQEPVYGYTF.

The chain is built from TRBV20-1 and TRBJ1-4; D unresolved. Trimming pared 6 bases from V and 8 bases from J, leaving 22 bases between. The CDR3 length is 15 residues. Germline-derived CDR1 and CDR2 are DFQATT and SNEGSKA (reference sequence). CDR3 in amino acids: CSAAEMGSPYEKLFF. The CDR3 DNA is TGCAGTGCAGCAGAAATGGGGTCTCCCTACGAAAAACTGTTTTTT.

This clonotype appeared a few times. This rearrangement joins TRBV6-6 to TRBJ2-5, with a tentative D call TRBD1 (7 bases). CDR3 length: 15 amino acids. Germline CDR1 MNHNY, CDR2 SVGAGI (reference sequence). V was trimmed by 4 bases and J by 5 bases, leaving 17 bases between them. The DNA for the CDR3 is TGTGCCAGCAGTTCTGACAGGGACTTTGGGGAGACCCAGTACTTC. It encodes CASSSDRDFGETQYF.

The J gene is TRBJ1-2, the V gene TRBV5-1; D uncertain. This CDR3 region has 14 residues. The germline CDR1 and CDR2 sequences are SGHRS and YFSETQ. The germline V and J ends were trimmed by 4 bases and 5 bases, with 15 bases remaining between them. CDR3 coding DNA: TGCGCCAGCAGCGCGGACCCGATACGTTATGGCTACACCTTC. It specifies CASSADPIRYGYTF.

The rearrangement joins TRBV6-2 or TRBV6-3 to TRBJ2-1; D possibly uses TRBD1 or TRBD2 (5 bases each). With 2 bases removed from V and 15 bases from J, the gap between germline ends came to 17 bases. This CDR3 has 13 amino acids. Germline lookup yields CDR1 MNHEY and CDR2 SVGEGT. In DNA, the CDR3 is TGTGCCAGCAGTTACGGCCAAAGGGACCCTAGGTTCTTC. This translates into CASSYGQRDPRFF.

This clonotype was counted only a few times. The V gene is TRBV27, the J gene TRBJ2-7, with 11 bases identical to TRBD2. V shed 5 bases, J shed 8 bases, and the junction held 5 bases outside the gene matches. The CDR3 consists of 13 residues. Germline V gives CDR1 MNHEY, CDR2 SMNVEV (reference sequence). This chain's CDR3 is CASSPLAGGKQYF. In nucleotides, the CDR3 is TGTGCCAGCAGTCCCTTAGCGGGAGGGAAGCAGTACTTC.

The chain employs TRBV3-1 and TRBJ2-7; D is perhaps TRBD1 (5 bases). There are 13 residues in the CDR3. Trimming took 2 bases from V and 3 from J, leaving 8 bases between them. Germline CDR1 LGHDT, CDR2 YNNKEL (reference sequence). The CDR3 bases are TGTGCCAGCAGCCAATTAGGGGACTACGAGCAGTACTTC. It specifies CASSQLGDYEQYF.

Concerning this clonotype itself: A much bigger clone sits one base away, suggesting this may be a read error. The V and J genes are TRBV29-1 and TRBJ1-2, with a tentative D call TRBD1 (5 bases). Germline V lookup: CDR1 SQVTM, CDR2 ANQGSEA. This CDR3 is 13 amino acids long. The V gene lost 5 bases and the J gene lost 5 bases, with 15 bases spanning the gap. In DNA form, the CDR3 reads TGCAGCGTTCTGGGACGGAAACTATATGGCTACACCTTC. Translation gives CSVLGRKLYGYTF.